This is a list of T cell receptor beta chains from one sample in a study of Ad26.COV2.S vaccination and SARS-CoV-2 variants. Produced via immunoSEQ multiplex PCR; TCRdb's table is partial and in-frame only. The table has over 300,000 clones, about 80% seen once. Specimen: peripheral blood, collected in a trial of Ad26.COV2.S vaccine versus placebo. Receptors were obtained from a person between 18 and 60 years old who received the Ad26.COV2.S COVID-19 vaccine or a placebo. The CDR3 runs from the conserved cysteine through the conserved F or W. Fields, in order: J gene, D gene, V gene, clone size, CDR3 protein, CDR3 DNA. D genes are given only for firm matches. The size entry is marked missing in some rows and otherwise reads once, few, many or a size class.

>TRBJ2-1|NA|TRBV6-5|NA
CASGETREQFF
TGTGCCAGCGGGGAGACTAGGGAGCAGTTCTTC
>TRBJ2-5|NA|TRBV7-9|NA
CASSYEARQRETQYF
TGTGCCAGCAGCTATGAGGCGAGACAACGAGAGACCCAGTACTTC
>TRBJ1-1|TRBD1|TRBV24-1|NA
CAVRDRSQAFF
TGTGCCGTGCGGGACAGGTCCCAAGCTTTCTTT
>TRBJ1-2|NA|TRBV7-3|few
CASSLSSGSNRLNYGYTF
TGTGCCAGCAGCTTAAGTAGCGGGAGTAACAGACTTAACTATGGCTACACCTTC
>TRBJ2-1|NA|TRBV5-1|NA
CASSPDPGNEQFF
TGCGCCAGCAGCCCCGACCCGGGGAATGAGCAGTTCTTC
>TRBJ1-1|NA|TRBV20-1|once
CSANSWTEAFF
TGCAGTGCCAACAGTTGGACTGAAGCTTTCTTT
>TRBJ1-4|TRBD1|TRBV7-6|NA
CASSLVWDSDEKLFF
TGTGCCAGCAGCTTAGTGTGGGACAGCGATGAAAAACTGTTTTTT
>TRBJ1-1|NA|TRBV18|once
CASSPPGHSNTEAFF
TGTGCCAGCTCACCACCGGGACATTCGAACACTGAAGCTTTCTTT
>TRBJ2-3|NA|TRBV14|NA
CASSQRDFTDTQYF
TGTGCCAGCAGCCAAAGGGACTTCACAGATACGCAGTATTTT
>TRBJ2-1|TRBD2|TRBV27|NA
CASSPVLAGGPNEQFF
TGTGCCAGCAGCCCAGTACTAGCGGGAGGGCCGAATGAGCAGTTCTTC
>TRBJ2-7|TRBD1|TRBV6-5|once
CASRDPGTGHYEQYF
TGTGCCAGCAGGGACCCCGGGACAGGCCACTACGAGCAGTACTTC
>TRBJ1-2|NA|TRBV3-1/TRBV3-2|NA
CASSQRVRRFGGGYGYTF
TGTGCCAGCAGCCAAAGGGTCAGGAGGTTCGGGGGAGGATATGGCTACACCTTC
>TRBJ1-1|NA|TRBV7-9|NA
CASSGRRITEAFF
TGTGCCAGCAGCGGCCGTAGGATCACTGAAGCTTTCTTT
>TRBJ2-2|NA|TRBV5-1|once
CASSLVTGHSGELFF
TGCGCCAGCAGCCTAGTAACAGGGCATTCCGGGGAGCTGTTTTTT
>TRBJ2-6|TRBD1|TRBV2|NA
CARSPGRDRGSSGANVLTF
TGTGCCAGGTCTCCCGGCCGGGACAGGGGATCCTCTGGGGCCAACGTCCTGACTTTC
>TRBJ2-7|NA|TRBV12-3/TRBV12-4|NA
CASSLRAYEQYF
TGTGCCAGCAGTTTGAGGGCCTACGAGCAGTACTTC
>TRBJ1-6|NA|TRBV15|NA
CATSRDPHMPLHF
TGTGCCACCAGCAGAGATCCCCATATGCCCCTCCACTTT
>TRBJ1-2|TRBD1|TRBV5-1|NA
CASSEGQNNYGYTF
TGCGCCAGCAGCGAGGGACAGAACAACTATGGCTACACCTTC
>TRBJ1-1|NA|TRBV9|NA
CASSVPPRLNTEAFF
TGTGCCAGCAGCGTCCCGCCCCGTCTAAACACTGAAGCTTTCTTT
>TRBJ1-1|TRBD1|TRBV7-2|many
CASRQGAWTEAFF
TGTGCCAGCAGACAGGGGGCATGGACTGAAGCTTTCTTT
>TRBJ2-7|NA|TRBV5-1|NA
CASSSPEEGSYEQYF
TGCGCCAGCAGTTCCCCCGAGGAGGGCTCCTACGAGCAGTACTTC
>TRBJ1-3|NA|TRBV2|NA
CAQTPHPGNTIYF
TGTGCCCAAACCCCGCACCCTGGAAACACCATATATTTT
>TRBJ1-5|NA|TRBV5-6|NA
CASSLVGGGQPQHF
TGTGCCAGCAGCTTGGTTGGGGGAGGTCAGCCCCAGCATTTT
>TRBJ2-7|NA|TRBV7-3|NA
CASMGRGRDRYEQYF
TGTGCCAGCATGGGAAGAGGGAGAGATAGGTACGAGCAGTACTTC
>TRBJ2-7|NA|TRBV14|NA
CASSQEGRGLSYEQYF
TGTGCCAGCAGCCAAGAGGGGCGGGGGCTCTCCTACGAGCAGTACTTC
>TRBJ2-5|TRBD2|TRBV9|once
CASSVAGGRQETQYF
TGTGCCAGCAGCGTAGCGGGCGGGAGGCAAGAGACCCAGTACTTC
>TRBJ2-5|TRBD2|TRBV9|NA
CASSSLGGVVDF
TGTGCCAGCAGCTCCTTGGGGGGGGTTGTGGACTTC
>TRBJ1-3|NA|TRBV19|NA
CASSITVSGNTIYF
TGTGCCAGTAGTATAACGGTCTCTGGAAACACCATATATTTT
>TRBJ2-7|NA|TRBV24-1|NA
CATSDVGGPYHEQYF
TGTGCCACCAGTGACGTTGGGGGGCCGTACCACGAGCAGTACTTC
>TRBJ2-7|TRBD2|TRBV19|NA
CASATVAGAYEQYF
TGTGCCAGCGCCACCGTGGCGGGGGCCTACGAGCAGTACTTC
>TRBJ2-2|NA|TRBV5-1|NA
CASSGLAPNTGELFF
TGCGCCAGCAGCGGCCTAGCGCCCAACACCGGGGAGCTGTTTTTT
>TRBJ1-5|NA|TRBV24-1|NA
CATSDPREGDQPQHF
TGTGCCACCAGTGACCCCAGGGAAGGGGATCAGCCCCAGCATTTT
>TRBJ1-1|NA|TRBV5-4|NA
CASSPVGQLNTEAFF
TGTGCCAGCAGCCCAGTTGGACAGTTGAACACTGAAGCTTTCTTT
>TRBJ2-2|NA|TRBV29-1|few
CSVARDTGELFF
TGCAGCGTTGCACGGGACACCGGGGAGCTGTTTTTT
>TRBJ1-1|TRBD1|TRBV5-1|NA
CASTAGTGSTEAFF
TGCGCCAGCACTGCAGGGACAGGGTCCACTGAAGCTTTCTTT
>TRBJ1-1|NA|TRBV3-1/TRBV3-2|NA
CASSQVNSPEAFF
TGTGCCAGCAGCCAAGTTAACAGCCCCGAAGCTTTCTTT
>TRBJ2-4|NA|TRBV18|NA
CASSAIGAENIQYF
TGTGCCAGCTCCGCAATAGGGGCGGAAAACATTCAGTACTTC
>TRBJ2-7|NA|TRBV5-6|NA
CASSLWGVAGLILDEQYF
TGTGCCAGCAGCTTGTGGGGGGTAGCAGGACTCATTTTGGACGAGCAGTACTTC
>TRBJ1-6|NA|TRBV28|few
CASSSHTSSYNSPLHF
TGTGCCAGCAGCTCTCACACAAGCTCCTATAATTCACCCCTCCACTTT
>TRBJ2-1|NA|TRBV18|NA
CASSPNRNEQFF
TGTGCCAGCTCACCTAACAGGAATGAGCAGTTCTTC
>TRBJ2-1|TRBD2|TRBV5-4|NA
CASRPWTSGYNEQFF
TGTGCCAGCAGACCATGGACTAGCGGGTACAATGAGCAGTTCTTC
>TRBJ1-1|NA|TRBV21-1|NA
CASSMGTGGDTEAFF
TGTGCCAGCAGCATGGGGACAGGGGGGGACACTGAAGCTTTCTTT
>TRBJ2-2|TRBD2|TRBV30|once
CAWSGGLAGLTGELFF
TGTGCCTGGAGTGGGGGACTAGCGGGACTAACAGGGGAGCTGTTTTTT
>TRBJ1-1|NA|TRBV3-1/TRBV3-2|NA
CASSQDLGQTNTEAFF
TGTGCCAGCAGCCAAGATCTGGGACAAACGAACACTGAAGCTTTCTTT
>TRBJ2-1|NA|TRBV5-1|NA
CASRPTGSYNEQFF
TGCGCCAGCCGGCCGACGGGCTCCTACAATGAGCAGTTCTTC
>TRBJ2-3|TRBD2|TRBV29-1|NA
CSVETSGMVFTDTQYF
TGCAGCGTTGAAACCAGCGGGATGGTTTTCACAGATACGCAGTATTTT
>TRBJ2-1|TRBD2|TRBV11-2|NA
CASSSIAGGPYNEQFF
TGTGCCAGCAGCTCAATCGCGGGAGGTCCTTACAATGAGCAGTTCTTC
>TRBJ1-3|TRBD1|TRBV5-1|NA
CASSTEDRGGGNTIYF
TGCGCCAGCAGCACCGAGGACAGGGGGGGTGGAAACACCATATATTTT
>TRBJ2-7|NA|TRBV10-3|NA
CAISKSSYEQYF
TGTGCCATCAGCAAGAGCTCCTACGAGCAGTACTTC
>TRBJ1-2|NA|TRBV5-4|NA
CASSLGTGLLDYGYTF
TGTGCCAGCAGCTTGGGCACAGGGCTGCTCGACTATGGCTACACCTTC
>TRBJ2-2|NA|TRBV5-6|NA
CASSLSGNTGELFF
TGTGCCAGCAGCTTATCTGGGAACACCGGGGAGCTGTTTTTT
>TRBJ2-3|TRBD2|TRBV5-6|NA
CASSLPGLAGRTDTQYF
TGTGCCAGCAGCCTTCCCGGGCTAGCGGGTCGCACAGATACGCAGTATTTT
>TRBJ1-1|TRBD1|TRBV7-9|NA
CASSLGEGAYTEAFF
TGTGCCAGCAGCTTAGGAGAGGGGGCTTACACTGAAGCTTTCTTT
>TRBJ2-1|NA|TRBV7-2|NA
CASSGRLRGNEQFF
TGTGCCAGCAGCGGCCGACTGAGGGGCAATGAGCAGTTCTTC
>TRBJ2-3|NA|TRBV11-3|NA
CASSLGRSVRTDTQYF
TGTGCCAGCAGCTTAGGGCGCTCCGTACGGACAGATACGCAGTATTTT
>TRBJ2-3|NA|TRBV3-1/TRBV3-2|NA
CASSQVPRRPPQYF
TGTGCCAGCAGCCAAGTGCCCCGAAGGCCCCCGCAGTATTTT
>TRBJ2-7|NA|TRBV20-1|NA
CSARMLYEQYF
TGCAGTGCTAGAATGCTCTACGAGCAGTACTTC